One sample yielded the 17 T cell receptor beta chains listed below, sequenced in a study of blood T cell repertoires in COVID-19. Assay: immunoSEQ multiplex PCR; the TCRdb copy retains only in-frame clones and omits some. The sample gives 15,000 to 18,000 clones, roughly 86% of which show up once; 40% to 60% is in the top ten. Sequencing was done on a sample of peripheral blood. The receptors come from a man aged 60 to 75 with acute or convalescent COVID-19.

The gene calls are TRBV27 and TRBJ2-5; no reliable D call. Trimming took off 5 bases at V and 1 base at J, with 14 bases between the two ends. CDR1 is MNHEY, CDR2 SMNVEV, per germline (reference sequence). The CDR3 has 15 residues. The CDR3 protein is CASSPLGALQETQYF. The DNA of the CDR3 is TGTGCCAGCAGTCCGCTCGGAGCCCTCCAAGAGACCCAGTACTTC.

About this clone itself: At one boundary the junction diverges from the germline segment, which might be a read error. The chain recombines TRBV18 with TRBJ2-6; D is possibly TRBD1 (6 bases). CDR3 size: 16 residues. In germline, CDR1 is KGHSH, CDR2 LQKENI. The CDR3 region is CASSPQGATGANVLTF. The CDR3 nucleotides read TGTGCCAGCTCCCCACAGGGAGCCACTGGGGCCAACGTCCTGACTTTC.

J is TRBJ2-3 and V is TRBV6-5; TRBD1 agrees at 8 bases. The CDR3 is made up of 14 amino acids. With 7 bases clipped from V and 5 bases from J, the junction kept 8 bases outside the gene matches. CDR1 is MNHEY, CDR2 SVGAGI, per germline. The CDR3 protein is CASKQDRAGDTQYF. CDR3 nucleotides: TGTGCCAGCAAACAGGACAGGGCTGGAGATACGCAGTATTTT.

The J gene is TRBJ2-2, the V gene TRBV9; D uncertain. Trimming pared 5 bases from V and 2 bases from J, leaving 10 bases between. CDR1 is SGDLS, CDR2 YYNGEE, per germline. The CDR3 sequence is 14 residues long. CDR3 protein: CASSSQRNTGELFF. In DNA, the CDR3 is TGTGCCAGCAGTAGCCAGAGAAACACCGGGGAGCTGTTTTTT.

This sequence joins TRBV5-4 and TRBJ1-1; no reliable D call. This CDR3 contains 14 residues. V was shortened by 2 bases and J by 1 base, with 9 bases between the two germline ends. Per germline, CDR1 SGHNT and CDR2 YYREEE (reference sequence). This CDR3 reads CASSFTTPNTEAFF. The CDR3 DNA reads TGTGCCAGCAGCTTTACCACTCCGAACACTGAAGCTTTCTTT.

The rearrangement joins TRBV4-1 to TRBJ1-1; 10 bases match TRBD1. This CDR3 has 19 residues. Trimming took 0 bases from V and 1 from J; bases not matched to a gene: 11. The germline V gene encodes CDR1 MGHRA and CDR2 YSYEKL. CDR3 protein: CASSQDPRDRGLRNTEAFF. DNA for the CDR3: TGCGCCAGCAGCCAAGATCCCCGGGACAGGGGTTTACGGAACACTGAAGCTTTCTTT.

The V and J genes are TRBV3-1 (or the pseudogene TRBV3-2) and TRBJ2-3; 10 positions match TRBD2. This CDR3 comprises 17 residues. V was clipped by 4 bases and J by 3 bases; unmatched bases: 10. CDR1 and CDR2 from the germline V gene are LGHDT and YNNKEL (reference sequence). The CDR3 sequence is CASSPRGSGGATDTQYF. The CDR3 DNA sequence: TGTGCCAGCAGCCCTCGGGGGAGCGGGGGGGCAACAGATACGCAGTATTTT.

The rearrangement uses TRBV5-4 and TRBJ2-1, with a weak D call TRBD1 (5 bases). The CDR3 spans 14 residues. V was cut by 2 bases and J by 3 bases, with 9 bases left in between. The germline CDR1 and CDR2 sequences are SGHNT and YYREEE (reference sequence). The CDR3 DNA sequence: TGTGCCAGCAGCTTATCAGACAGCTACAATGAGCAGTTCTTC. Translated, it gives CASSLSDSYNEQFF.

The chain has TRBV3-1 (or the pseudogene TRBV3-2) and TRBJ1-3; possibly TRBD1 for D (6 bases). Germline CDR1 is LGHDT and CDR2 is YNNKEL (reference sequence). The CDR3 extends over 14 amino acids. V lost 4 bases and J lost 4, with 11 bases in between. This CDR3 is CASSPTGSGNTIYF. DNA for the CDR3: TGTGCCAGCAGCCCCACAGGGTCAGGAAACACCATATATTTT.

J is TRBJ1-3 and V is TRBV7-2, with D maybe TRBD1 (6 bases). The CDR3 loop spans 16 amino acids. Germline V lookup: CDR1 SGHTA, CDR2 FQGNSA. V shed 8 bases and J shed 1 base, with 18 bases lying between them. The chain's CDR3 is CASAIAGGASGNTIYF. The CDR3 nucleotides are TGTGCCAGCGCAATCGCTGGGGGGGCGTCTGGAAACACCATATATTTT.

The chain couples TRBV24-1 to TRBJ2-2; D is unresolved. Germline V CDR1 and CDR2: KGHDR, SFDVKD. V shed 10 bases and J shed 7 bases, with 9 bases lying between them. This CDR3 has 11 residues. CDR3 region: CATQIGGELFF. The DNA of the CDR3 is TGTGCCACTCAGATTGGCGGGGAGCTGTTTTTT.

The J gene is TRBJ2-1, the V gene TRBV6-1, with 14 bases lining up with TRBD2. Unmatched junction bases numbered 11, after V lost 1 base and J lost 0 bases. Germline lookup yields CDR1 MNHNS and CDR2 SASEGT. The CDR3 covers 21 residues. This chain's CDR3 is CASSEGGYGLAGGSSYNEQFF. The CDR3 DNA follows: TGTGCCAGCAGTGAAGGAGGTTATGGACTAGCGGGGGGAAGCTCCTACAATGAGCAGTTCTTC.

This chain connects TRBV30 to TRBJ2-3; TRBD1 might be the D (5 bases). Per the germline V gene, CDR1 is GTSNPN and CDR2 is SVGIG (reference sequence). CDR3 size: 18 residues. With 0 bases removed from V and 5 bases from J, the gap between germline ends came to 24 bases. CDR3 in DNA: TGTGCCTGGAGTGTACCGAGATCTGGGGCGCCCGTCGGAGATACGCAGTATTTT. Translation gives CAWSVPRSGAPVGDTQYF.

This clone has only a few counts. V gene TRBV3-1 (or the pseudogene TRBV3-2) combines with J gene TRBJ1-4, with unresolved D. The CDR3 is 14 residues long. Germline assignment: CDR1 LGHDT and CDR2 YNNKEL (reference sequence). V was shortened by 4 bases and J by 4 bases, with 10 bases between the two germline ends. CDR3 residues: CASSRLGSNEKLFF. DNA for the CDR3: TGTGCCAGCAGCCGCTTAGGGAGTAATGAAAAACTGTTTTTT.

The chain combines TRBV19 with TRBJ2-3; D possibly corresponds to TRBD1 (5 bases). Germline V gene data show CDR1 as LNHDA and CDR2 as SQIVND (reference sequence). Trimming left V 4 bases short and J 6 bases short, with 11 bases between. The CDR3 consists of 13 residues. CDR3 residues: CASSTGYPDTQYF. CDR3 DNA sequence: TGTGCCAGTAGTACAGGGTATCCTGATACGCAGTATTTT.

The rearrangement joins TRBV30 to TRBJ2-7; D call uncertain. In germline, CDR1 is GTSNPN, CDR2 SVGIG (reference sequence). Between the trimmed V and J ends, which lost 2 bases and 2 bases, there was a span of 13 bases. This CDR3 spans 14 amino acids. DNA of the CDR3: TGTGCCTGGAGTACTTTAGCCCCAACCTACGAGCAGTACTTC. This translates into CAWSTLAPTYEQYF. The full variable domain, in which reference TRBV30 and TRBJ2-7 provide the parts outside the CDR3, is SQTIHQWPATLVQPVGSPLSLECTVEGTSNPNLYWYRQAAGRGLQLLFYSVGIGQISSEVPQNLSASRPQDRQFILSSKKLLLSDSGFYLCAWSTLAPTYEQYFGPGTRLTVT.

The chain joins TRBV28 to TRBJ2-3, with D maybe TRBD2 (6 bases). Germline V gene data show CDR1 as MDHEN and CDR2 as SYDVKM. This CDR3 region has 21 residues. V dropped 3 bases and J dropped 0 bases, with 28 bases sitting between them. The CDR3 region is CASSFFVEGRLNSLSTDTQYF. The CDR3 DNA sequence: TGTGCCAGCAGTTTTTTCGTGGAGGGACGTCTGAACTCGTTAAGCACAGATACGCAGTATTTT.